This paragraph reports one TCR beta chain. Germline loops: CDR1 MNHEY, CDR2 SVGAGI. The CDR3 runs to 13 residues. Deletions cut 8 bases from V and 3 bases from J, with 13 bases between. This specimen belongs to a study of T cell changes during pregnancy in multiple sclerosis. The data were produced by immunoSEQ multiplex PCR, yet TCRdb's version contains in-frame clones alone and is incomplete. The profile shows roughly 100,000 clones, roughly 92% of them singletons. This chain connects TRBV6-5 to TRBJ2-5; D remains unclear. The receptor was derived from a female donor with multiple sclerosis, enrolled in a pregnancy study. Specimen: peripheral blood, collected after pregnancy. CDR3 amino acids: CASLSPGEETQYF. In nucleotides, the CDR3 is TGTGCCAGCCTATCCCCAGGCGAAGAGACCCAGTACTTC.